The rows below give T cell receptor delta chains drawn from one sample of a study of gamma delta lymphoproliferative disorders and STAT genes. TCRdb made new clone calls on the multiplex PCR reads using CATT. The sample contains around 130 delta-chain clones, 4.6% of which appear only once. Sequencing was performed on blood. The receptors stem from a human donor with gamma-delta T-cell large granular lymphocyte leukemia. The conserved cysteine and the conserved F or W are not part of the CDR3 here. The order of the fields is V gene, J gene, CDR3 protein.

TRDV1	TRDJ1	ALGERVDRCGTDKLI
TRDV1	TRDJ1	ALGPFLPTGGYTDKLI
TRDV1	TRDJ1	ALALPGIRGYTDKLI
TRDV2	TRDJ3	ACDTVSTGVGDTEDSWDTRQMF
TRDV1	TRDJ1	ALGERRGDTFGADKLI
TRDV1	TRDJ1	ALGARSGILGSAGGYDKLI
TRDV1	TRDJ1	ALGETLVEGGGTEEEYTDKLI
TRDV2	TRDJ1	ACDTVVRGDLNTDKLI
TRDV2	TRDJ3	ACDGPSGGYSWDTRQMF
TRDV1	TRDJ1	ALGDHLPGGRLGDSHTDKLI
TRDV2	TRDJ1	ACDTLLGDTMYTDKLI
TRDV1	TRDJ1	ALGELPLPIPPMGIRGDKLI
TRDV2	TRDJ1	ACDTLLGDTRLDKLI
TRDV1	TRDJ1	ALGELGESYWGSLTDKLI
TRDV2	TRDJ1	ACDTRGAITGGARPPNTDKLI